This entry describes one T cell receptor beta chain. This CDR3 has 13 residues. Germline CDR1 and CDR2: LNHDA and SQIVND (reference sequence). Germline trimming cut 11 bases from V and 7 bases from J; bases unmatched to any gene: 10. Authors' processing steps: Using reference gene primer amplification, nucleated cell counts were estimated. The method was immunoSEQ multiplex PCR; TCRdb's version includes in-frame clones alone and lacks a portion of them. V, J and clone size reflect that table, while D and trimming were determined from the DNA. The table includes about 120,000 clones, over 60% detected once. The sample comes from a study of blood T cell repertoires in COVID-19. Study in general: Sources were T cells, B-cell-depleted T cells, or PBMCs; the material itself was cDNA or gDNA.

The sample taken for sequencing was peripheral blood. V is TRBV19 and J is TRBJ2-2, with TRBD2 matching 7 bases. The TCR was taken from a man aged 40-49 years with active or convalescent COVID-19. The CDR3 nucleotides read TGTGCCTCCTATGGGGGGGTTGGCGGGGAGCTGTTTTTT. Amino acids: CASYGGVGGELFF. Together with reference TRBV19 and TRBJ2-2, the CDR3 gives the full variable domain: DGGITQSPKYLFRKEGQNVTLSCEQNLNHDAMYWYRQDPGQGLRLIYYSQIVNDFQKGDIAEGYSVSREKKESFPLTVTSAQKNPTAFYLCASYGGVGGELFFGEGSRLTVL.